The next 9 T cell receptor beta chains were all read from a single sample in a study of human T cells and chemical hapten exposure. MiXCR, run by TCRdb on the RACE reads, gives a single entry per CDR3 protein. This sample yields 50,000 to 65,000 distinct CDR3 sequences, of which roughly 6.7% are seen a single time; approximately 1.6% belongs to the top ten. Time point defined: pre-sensitization, week 0. Treatment meaning: therapeutic diphenylcyclopropenone sensitization with weekly scalp DPC. The sequenced sample was whole blood, obtained in connection with sensitization to the hapten diphenylcyclopropenone (DPC). The receptors stem from a woman in her 30s with alopecia areata. Some clones in this sample may be carry-over from other donors' samples.

At least ten counts were recorded for this clonotype. V and J are TRBV21-1 and TRBJ2-7; the table names TRBD2, a call not compared with the DNA. TRBV21-1 is designated a pseudogene. This CDR3 is built from 14 residues. The CDR3 DNA reads TGTGCCAGCAGCAAACGGGACTACTCCTACGAGCAGTACTTC. This codes for CASSKRDYSYEQYF.

This clonotype was recorded at least ten times. The V and J genes are TRBV3-1 and TRBJ1-4; D is ambiguous. The CDR3 contains 15 residues. The ends were cut back, 3 bases at V and 5 bases at J, with 13 bases in the middle. Looked up from germline, CDR1 is LGHDT and CDR2 is YNNKEL (reference sequence). In DNA form, the CDR3 reads TGTGCCAGCAGCCACTCAACCGAGGGAAATGAAAAACTGTTTTTT. Translated, it gives CASSHSTEGNEKLFF.

This chain connects TRBV5-1 to TRBJ2-3; a possible D gene is TRBD2 (6 bases). Trimming cost V 0 bases and J 2 bases, with 10 bases left between them. The CDR3 loop spans 15 amino acids. Germline CDR1 and CDR2: SGHRS and YFSETQ. In nucleotides, the CDR3 is TGCGCCAGCAGCTTGGAGGGACTGAACACAGATACGCAGTATTTT. It yields the protein CASSLEGLNTDTQYF.

This clonotype was observed many times. The CDR3 sequence: CASSPYQSVMKFF. CDR3 bases: TGTGCCAGCAGCCCTTATCAGTCGGTAATGAAGTTCTTC. The rearrangement uses TRBV14 and TRBJ2-1; D unresolved. Germline assignment: CDR1 SGHDN and CDR2 FVKESK. Deletions cut 4 bases from V and 14 bases from J, with 18 bases between. CDR3 length equals 13 residues.

This clonotype was picked up many times. This rearrangement joins TRBV3-1 to TRBJ1-4, with 7 bases that match TRBD1. The germline V gene has CDR1 LGHDT and CDR2 YNNKEL (reference sequence). V lost 3 bases and J lost 2; bases outside the gene matches: 12. The CDR3 sequence is 18 residues long. CDR3 residues: CASSQRREGASTNEKLFF. CDR3 DNA sequence: TGTGCCAGCAGCCAGAGAAGGGAGGGGGCGTCCACTAATGAAAAACTGTTTTTT.

This clonotype was observed a handful of times. V and J are TRBV20-1 and TRBJ2-1; 13 nucleotides match TRBD2. The CDR3 has 14 residues. After removal of 5 bases from V and 7 bases from J, the junction contained 5 bases not matched to a gene. Germline values: CDR1 DFQATT, CDR2 SNEGSKA (reference sequence). CDR3 DNA: TGCAGTGCTTCGCGACTAGCGGGGGGTAATGAGCAGTTCTTC. Protein sequence: CSASRLAGGNEQFF.

This sequence joins TRBV12-3 or TRBV12-4 and TRBJ1-5; no reliable D call. Trimming left V 2 bases short and J 5 bases short, with 4 bases between. The CDR3 extends over 12 amino acids. In DNA, the CDR3 is TGTGCCAGCAGTTTACTTCATCAGCCCCAGCATTTT. Encoded protein: CASSLLHQPQHF.

In regard to this clonotype: A read error may be the cause here, since a much bigger clone is one base away. The chain combines TRBV7-9 with TRBJ1-2, with D tentatively TRBD1 (6 bases). This CDR3 spans 13 amino acids. Germline V CDR1 and CDR2: SEHNR, FQNEAQ (reference sequence). V lost 3 bases, J lost 6 bases, and 11 bases lay in between. Here the CDR3 reads CASSFTGSDGYTF. The DNA for the CDR3 is TGTGCCAGCAGCTTTACAGGGAGTGATGGCTACACCTTC.

This clonotype was counted at least ten times. The genes are TRBV11-3 and TRBJ2-6; D possibly corresponds to TRBD1 (6 bases). The CDR3 is made up of 16 amino acids. Germline loops: CDR1 SGHNT, CDR2 YENEEA. Trimming left V 4 bases short and J 0 bases short, with 10 bases between. CDR3: CASSSIQGSGANVLTF. The CDR3 DNA follows: TGTGCCAGCAGCTCCATACAGGGCTCTGGGGCCAACGTCCTGACTTTC.